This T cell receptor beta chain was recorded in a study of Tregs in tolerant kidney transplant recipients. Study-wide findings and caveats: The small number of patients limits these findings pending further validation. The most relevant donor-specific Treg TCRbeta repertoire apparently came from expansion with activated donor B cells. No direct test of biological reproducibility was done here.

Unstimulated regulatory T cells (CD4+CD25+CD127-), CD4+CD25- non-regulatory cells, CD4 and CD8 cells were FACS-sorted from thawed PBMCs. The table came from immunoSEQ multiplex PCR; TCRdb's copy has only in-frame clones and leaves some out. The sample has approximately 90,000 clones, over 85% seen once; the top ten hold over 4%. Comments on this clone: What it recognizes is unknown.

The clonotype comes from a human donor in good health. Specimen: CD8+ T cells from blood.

The CDR3 nucleotides are TGTGCCAGCAGTGTCGTCATAGGGGATGAGCAGTTCTTC. Translated, it gives CASSVVIGDEQFF. The chain carries TRBV2 and TRBJ2-1; the D gene is possibly TRBD1 (5 bases). Germline V CDR1 and CDR2: SNHLY, FYNNEI. The CDR3 contains 13 residues. The V end was cut by 4 bases, the J end by 8 bases, with 12 bases between.